A single sample is the source of the 28 T cell receptor beta chains below, sequenced in a study of blood T cell repertoires in COVID-19. Clones were read by immunoSEQ multiplex PCR, and TCRdb kept only the in-frame ones, dropping some. The repertoire consists of roughly 500,000 clones, with approximately 89% occurring once and the leading ten covering roughly 0.9%. Input material: peripheral blood. Receptors were obtained from a man between 18 and 35 years old with COVID-19, enrolled during active disease.

The rearrangement links TRBV15 to TRBJ2-1, with D hard to call. Deletions cut 2 bases from V and 6 bases from J, with 14 bases between. Germline V gene data show CDR1 as LNHNV and CDR2 as YYDKDF (reference sequence). The CDR3 has 15 residues. For the CDR3, the DNA is TGTGCCACCAGCAGACATTCCCTTCTACGCAATGAGCAGTTCTTC. Protein sequence: CATSRHSLLRNEQFF.

This chain connects TRBV2 to TRBJ2-3; unclear D gene. Looked up from germline, CDR1 is SNHLY and CDR2 is FYNNEI. This CDR3 is 14 amino acids long. V was trimmed by 7 bases and J by 0 bases, leaving 11 bases between them. The CDR3 region has the DNA TGTGCCAGCATCCAGGCCCTAAGCACAGATACGCAGTATTTT. As protein: CASIQALSTDTQYF.

V and J are TRBV30 and TRBJ2-1; 13 nucleotides match TRBD2. This CDR3 has 14 amino acids. The V segment lost 0 bases and the J segment 8 bases; nucleotides outside the gene matches: 1. CDR1 and CDR2 from the germline V gene are GTSNPN and SVGIG (reference sequence). Here the CDR3 reads CAWSVTSGRDEQFF. CDR3 DNA: TGTGCCTGGAGTGTTACTAGCGGGAGGGATGAGCAGTTCTTC.

The rearrangement uses TRBV5-8 and TRBJ1-4; D is unclear. Germline values: CDR1 SGHTS, CDR2 YDEGEE. CDR3 length: 14 residues. Trimming left V 4 bases short and J 7 bases short, with 14 bases between. For the CDR3, the DNA is TGTGCCAGCAGCCGACGGCCGCGGGGTGAAAAACTGTTTTTT. The encoded protein is CASSRRPRGEKLFF.

The chain uses TRBV2 and TRBJ1-1; D is perhaps TRBD1 (6 bases). The germline CDR1 and CDR2 sequences are SNHLY and FYNNEI. The CDR3 is 14 residues long. The ends were cut back, 1 base at V and 4 bases at J, with 10 bases in the middle. This CDR3 is CASSEGRGITEAFF. For the CDR3, the DNA is TGTGCCAGCAGTGAAGGCAGGGGTATCACTGAAGCTTTCTTT. Full variable domain (remainder filled in from reference TRBV2 and TRBJ1-1): EPEVTQTPSHQVTQMGQEVILRCVPISNHLYFYWYRQILGQKVEFLVSFYNNEISEKSEIFDDQFSVERPDGSNFTLKIRSTKLEDSAMYFCASSEGRGITEAFFGQGTRLTVV.

This chain joins TRBV3-1 (or the pseudogene TRBV3-2) and TRBJ2-2, with unresolved D. Germline CDR1 is LGHDT and CDR2 is YNNKEL (reference sequence). The CDR3 length is 14 residues. V was shortened by 3 bases and J by 0 bases, with 5 bases between the two germline ends. CDR3 region: CASSQPANTGELFF. CDR3 sequence (DNA): TGTGCCAGCAGCCAGCCAGCGAACACCGGGGAGCTGTTTTTT.

The V gene is TRBV11-3, the J gene TRBJ2-2; D possibly corresponds to TRBD2 (6 bases). The CDR3 is 16 amino acids. Germline V CDR1 and CDR2: SGHNT, YENEEA. Between the trimmed V and J ends, which lost 2 bases and 6 bases, there was a span of 16 bases. The CDR3 reads CASSLIRGVLAGELFF. CDR3 in DNA: TGTGCCAGCAGCTTAATTCGCGGGGTATTAGCCGGGGAGCTGTTTTTT.

This chain links TRBV10-3 with TRBJ1-5; D is ambiguous. The germline gives CDR1 ENHRY, CDR2 SYGVKD. This CDR3 is 12 amino acids long. Trimming cost V 2 bases and J 9 bases, with 8 bases left between them. The CDR3 here is CAISETRGPQHF. In DNA, the CDR3 is TGTGCCATCAGTGAGACAAGAGGGCCCCAGCATTTT.

V gene TRBV2 combines with J gene TRBJ1-5; 8 bases align to TRBD1. CDR1 and CDR2 (germline): SNHLY, FYNNEI. The V segment lost 7 bases and the J segment 5 bases; nucleotides outside the gene matches: 7. This CDR3 is 14 amino acids long. CDR3 sequence reads: CASTEGQGYQPQHF. The CDR3 nucleotides are TGTGCCAGCACCGAAGGACAGGGTTATCAGCCCCAGCATTTT.

The genes are TRBV6-6 and TRBJ1-5; perhaps TRBD1 as D (5 bases). The CDR3 covers 15 residues. CDR1 is MNHNY, CDR2 SVGAGI, per germline (reference sequence). Trimming took 0 bases from V and 6 from J, leaving 12 bases between them. In nucleotides, the CDR3 is TGTGCCAGCAGTTACTCAAGTGGGGGGGGTCAGCCCCAGCATTTT. It yields the protein CASSYSSGGGQPQHF.

V gene TRBV13 combines with J gene TRBJ1-1; D is undetermined. The CDR3 covers 12 residues. V lost 9 bases to trimming and J lost 6 bases, with 14 bases between them. Germline-derived CDR1 and CDR2 are PRHDT and FYEKMQ (reference sequence). CDR3 nucleotides: TGTGCCAGGGGCCCCCCAAACGCTGAAGCTTTCTTT. This translates into CARGPPNAEAFF.

The V and J genes are TRBV19 and TRBJ2-3, with 11 nucleotides matching TRBD2. This CDR3 is 16 amino acids long. Per germline, CDR1 LNHDA and CDR2 SQIVND (reference sequence). Germline trimming cut 4 bases from V and 4 bases from J; bases unmatched to any gene: 7. The CDR3 region has the DNA TGTGCCAGTAGTAATTTAGCGGGAGGGAGCTCAGATACGCAGTATTTT. Encoded protein: CASSNLAGGSSDTQYF. Full variable domain (rest looked up from reference TRBV19 and TRBJ2-3): DGGITQSPKYLFRKEGQNVTLSCEQNLNHDAMYWYRQDPGQGLRLIYYSQIVNDFQKGDIAEGYSVSREKKESFPLTVTSAQKNPTAFYLCASSNLAGGSSDTQYFGPGTRLTVL.

This chain connects TRBV7-6 to TRBJ2-2; 13 nucleotides agree with TRBD2. The V gene's germline CDR1 is SGHVS and CDR2 FNYEAQ. The V gene end was trimmed by 5 bases and the J gene end by 1 base; junction bases not matched to a gene: 4. The CDR3 extends over 17 amino acids. This CDR3 reads CASSGGLAGVNTGELFF. The CDR3 nucleotides read TGTGCCAGCAGCGGAGGACTAGCGGGAGTGAACACCGGGGAGCTGTTTTTT.

The genes are TRBV19 and TRBJ2-7; 13 positions agree with TRBD2. Unmatched junction bases numbered 9, after V lost 9 bases and J lost 4 bases. The CDR3 sequence is 15 residues long. Germline loops: CDR1 LNHDA, CDR2 SQIVND (reference sequence). CDR3 loop: CASGGGLAGPYEQYF. As DNA, the CDR3 is TGTGCCAGCGGGGGGGGACTAGCGGGACCTTACGAGCAGTACTTC.

This clone is a singleton in its sample. V is TRBV21-1 and J is TRBJ2-7; the table's D call of TRBD2 was not tested on the DNA. TRBV21-1 counts as a pseudogene. The length of the CDR3 is 14 residues. The CDR3 here is CASSKYRGGREQYF. The DNA for the CDR3 is TGTGCCAGCAGCAAATATCGGGGGGGCCGGGAGCAGTACTTC.

The rearrangement joins TRBV11-1 to TRBJ2-7; 8 bases fit TRBD1. Germline V gene data show CDR1 as SGHAT and CDR2 as FQDESV (reference sequence). This CDR3 has 13 residues. J gave up 10 bases and V 3 bases, and 8 bases lay outside the gene matches. The CDR3 is CASSLGQGAKQYF. The CDR3 DNA sequence: TGTGCCAGCAGCTTGGGGCAGGGGGCGAAACAGTACTTC.

The gene calls are TRBV18 and TRBJ2-7; perhaps TRBD2 as D (5 bases). Per the germline V gene, CDR1 is KGHSH and CDR2 is LQKENI. The V end lost 2 bases, the J end lost 2 bases, and 10 bases lay between the germline ends. The CDR3 is 14 amino acids. CDR3 loop: CASSPEGVPYEQYF. In DNA, the CDR3 is TGTGCCAGCTCACCAGAGGGAGTCCCCTACGAGCAGTACTTC.

The gene calls are TRBV29-1 and TRBJ2-7; 9 bases map to TRBD1. The CDR3 is made up of 14 amino acids. V dropped 6 bases and J dropped 0; count of bases not matched to a gene: 6. CDR1 and CDR2 from the germline V gene are SQVTM and ANQGSEA. CDR3 region: CSVAGQGSSYEQYF. Here the CDR3 DNA reads TGCAGCGTCGCAGGACAGGGGAGCTCCTACGAGCAGTACTTC.

V usage is TRBV7-9 and J usage is TRBJ2-7; 7 nucleotides agree with TRBD2. The ends lost 5 bases at V and 4 bases at J; junction bases unmatched: 5. Germline loops: CDR1 SEHNR, CDR2 FQNEAQ (reference sequence). CDR3 length equals 13 residues. The CDR3 region has the DNA TGTGCCAGCAGCCCTAAGCGGGGTTACGAGCAGTACTTC. Its protein is CASSPKRGYEQYF. The full variable domain, completed using reference TRBV7-9 and TRBJ2-7, is DTGVSQNPRHKITKRGQNVTFRCDPISEHNRLYWYRQTLGQGPEFLTYFQNEAQLEKSRLLSDRFSAERPKGSFSTLEIQRTEQGDSAMYLCASSPKRGYEQYFGPGTRLTVT.

The chain has TRBV10-2 and TRBJ2-3; 9 bases are shared with TRBD2. Trimming at V came to 10 bases and at J to 2 bases, leaving 10 bases not matched to a gene. Per germline, CDR1 WSHSY and CDR2 SAAADI. The length of the CDR3 is 15 residues. DNA of the CDR3: TGCGCCACCGCCTGGACTAGCGCGTACACAGATACGCAGTATTTT. Translation: CATAWTSAYTDTQYF.

The chain uses TRBV25-1 and TRBJ2-3, with D perhaps TRBD2 (6 bases). CDR3 length: 16 residues. Germline V lookup: CDR1 MGHDK, CDR2 SYGVNS. Trimming removed 1 base at V and 6 bases at J, with 17 bases between. CDR3 sequence reads: CASSEFSASVPDTQYF. In nucleotides, the CDR3 is TGTGCCAGCAGTGAATTCTCGGCTAGCGTACCCGATACGCAGTATTTT.

The V gene is TRBV3-1 (or the pseudogene TRBV3-2), the J gene TRBJ2-7; TRBD2 is a possible D gene (6 bases). CDR3 length: 15 residues. Deletions cut 0 bases from V and 1 base from J, with 10 bases between. Germline CDR1 and CDR2: LGHDT and YNNKEL (reference sequence). The DNA for the CDR3 is TGTGCCAGCAGCCAAGACCGGGACTCTTCCTACGAGCAGTACTTC. Translated, it gives CASSQDRDSSYEQYF.

This chain uses TRBV11-3 with TRBJ2-1, with 7 nucleotides matching TRBD2. Trimming removed 9 bases from V and 1 base from J; junction bases left unmatched: 12. The germline gives CDR1 SGHNT, CDR2 YENEEA. The CDR3 loop spans 16 amino acids. The chain's CDR3 is CASTPGGRASYNEQFF. CDR3 nucleotide sequence: TGTGCCAGTACCCCGGGGGGTAGGGCTTCCTACAATGAGCAGTTCTTC.

A word on this clone: Other nucleotide sequences from this sample produce the same CDR3. The chain links TRBV19 to TRBJ2-1; maybe TRBD2 (6 bases). The CDR3 is 14 amino acids. Trimming shortened V by 2 bases and J by 4 bases, and 9 bases separated the two germline ends. From germline, CDR1 is LNHDA and CDR2 SQIVND (reference sequence). CDR3 sequence: CASSITGGYNEQFF. As DNA, the CDR3 is TGTGCCAGTAGTATAACCGGGGGTTACAATGAGCAGTTCTTC.

This rearrangement joins TRBV14 to TRBJ2-3; 9 bases map to TRBD2. The CDR3 consists of 16 residues. J lost 2 bases, V lost 1 base, and 4 bases had no gene match. The germline V gene has CDR1 SGHDN and CDR2 FVKESK. DNA for the CDR3: TGTGCCAGCAGCCAAGGACTAGCGGATTACACAGATACGCAGTATTTT. This gives the protein CASSQGLADYTDTQYF.

This rearrangement joins TRBV2 to TRBJ2-4; 8 bases are a match to TRBD2. In germline, CDR1 is SNHLY, CDR2 FYNNEI. Trimming removed 6 bases from V and 2 bases from J; junction bases left unmatched: 6. The CDR3 runs 15 residues. CDR3 nucleotides: TGTGCCAGCAGAGCCGGGGGGGCCTCCAAAAACATTCAGTACTTC. Its protein is CASRAGGASKNIQYF. The complete variable domain, with remaining parts taken from reference TRBV2 and TRBJ2-4, reads EPEVTQTPSHQVTQMGQEVILRCVPISNHLYFYWYRQILGQKVEFLVSFYNNEISEKSEIFDDQFSVERPDGSNFTLKIRSTKLEDSAMYFCASRAGGASKNIQYFGAGTRLSVL.

This clone was observed once. J is TRBJ1-2 and V is TRBV6-6, with 9 positions matching TRBD1. V trimming: 0 bases; J trimming: 8 bases; junction bases outside the gene matches: 10. The length of the CDR3 is 16 residues. The V gene's germline CDR1 is MNHNY and CDR2 SVGAGI (reference sequence). This CDR3 is CASSYSGRGQGSGYTF. In DNA form, the CDR3 reads TGTGCCAGCAGTTACTCAGGGCGGGGACAGGGCTCCGGCTACACCTTC.

The genes are TRBV6-2 or TRBV6-3 and TRBJ2-3; unclear D gene. V was clipped by 2 bases and J by 6 bases, with 3 bases between them. The CDR3 has 11 residues. The germline gives CDR1 MNHEY, CDR2 SVGEGT. The CDR3 region has the DNA TGTGCCAGCAGTTACCCGGATACGCAGTATTTT. It encodes CASSYPDTQYF.